These 8 T cell receptor beta chains originate from one sample sequenced in a study of cytomegalovirus exposure and HLA in healthy donors. The PCR ran on 60 Vbeta and 13 Jbeta primers. Generated by immunoSEQ multiplex PCR, the TCRdb table keeps only in-frame clones and is missing some. The sample shows approximately 190,000 clones, just under 80% of them seen only once. Material: PBMCs. Receptor source: a woman between 25 and 40 years old in good health and CMV-seropositive.

The chain joins TRBV15 to TRBJ2-7; D uncertain. The CDR3 covers 11 residues. Trimming pared 1 base from V and 7 bases from J, leaving 5 bases between. Germline lookup yields CDR1 LNHNV and CDR2 YYDKDF (reference sequence). The CDR3 region is CATSRVGEQYF. The CDR3 nucleotides read TGTGCCACCAGCAGAGTCGGGGAGCAGTACTTC. The variable domain in full, with the rest retrieved from reference TRBV15 and TRBJ2-7, is DAMVIQNPRYQVTQFGKPVTLSCSQTLNHNVMYWYQQKSSQAPKLLFHYYDKDFNNEADTPDNFQSRRPNTSFCFLDIRSPGLGDTAMYLCATSRVGEQYFGPGTRLTVT.

This rearrangement joins TRBV19 to TRBJ2-3; 7 nucleotides match TRBD1. Germline CDR1 LNHDA, CDR2 SQIVND (reference sequence). Trimming took 7 bases from V and 0 from J; bases not matched to a gene: 4. CDR3 size: 14 residues. The CDR3 loop is CASTGTESTDTQYF. Written as DNA, the CDR3 is TGTGCCAGTACCGGGACAGAGAGCACAGATACGCAGTATTTT.

This clone showed up just a few times. The J gene is TRBJ1-5, the V gene TRBV28, with D unclear. The V gene lost 3 bases and the J gene lost 4 bases, with 19 bases spanning the gap. The CDR3 sequence is 17 residues long. Germline V CDR1 and CDR2: MDHEN, SYDVKM. CDR3 loop: CASSLLWAGNPNQPQHF. The CDR3 DNA is TGTGCCAGCAGTTTGCTTTGGGCAGGAAACCCTAATCAGCCCCAGCATTTT.

This clone was detected a few times. The V call is TRBV28, the J call TRBJ2-7, with TRBD2 matching 12 bases. The junction had 15 bases not matched to a gene; V was cut back by 4 bases and J by 5 bases. Germline V gives CDR1 MDHEN, CDR2 SYDVKM. CDR3 length: 18 residues. CDR3 loop: CASSSTGLAGLTAHEQYF. DNA of the CDR3: TGTGCCAGCAGTTCAACCGGACTAGCGGGACTAACAGCCCACGAGCAGTACTTC.

The genes are TRBV5-4 and TRBJ2-3; 7 bases line up with TRBD2. Losses at the gene ends were 3 bases for V and 3 bases for J; bases not matched to a gene: 4. There are 14 residues in the CDR3. The germline V gene encodes CDR1 SGHNT and CDR2 YYREEE (reference sequence). The CDR3 DNA follows: TGTGCCAGCAGCTCGATGGGGGGGACAGATACGCAGTATTTT. Protein: CASSSMGGTDTQYF.

The V call is TRBV10-3, the J call TRBJ1-4, with TRBD1 matching 8 bases. The CDR3 sequence is 15 residues long. CDR1 ENHRY and CDR2 SYGVKD come from the germline V gene. The V and J ends lost 5 bases and 11 bases, in that order; junction bases with no gene match: 13. The CDR3 DNA follows: TGTGCCATCAGTACAAGACAGGGGTCGTTTGAGAAACTGTTTTTT. It yields the protein CAISTRQGSFEKLFF.

The chain employs TRBV6-5 and TRBJ2-5; perhaps TRBD2 as D (6 bases). Per the germline V gene, CDR1 is MNHEY and CDR2 is SVGAGI. The CDR3 has 13 amino acids. With 6 bases removed from V and 7 bases from J, the gap between germline ends came to 15 bases. CDR3 loop: CASSPGDPVTQYF. Written as DNA, the CDR3 is TGTGCCAGCAGCCCGGGGGACCCCGTGACCCAGTACTTC.

The J gene is TRBJ1-5, the V gene TRBV16; D is unclear. V shed 6 bases and J shed 3 bases, with 9 bases lying between them. Germline V gene lookup returns CDR1 KGHSY and CDR2 FQNENV. The CDR3 has 13 residues. The DNA for the CDR3 is TGTGCCAGCAGACGGGGTTTCAATCAGCCCCAGCATTTT. Its protein product is CASRRGFNQPQHF. The variable domain in full, with the rest retrieved from reference TRBV16 and TRBJ1-5, is GEEVAQTPKHLVRGEGQKAKLYCAPIKGHSYVFWYQQVLKNEFKFLISFQNENVFDETGMPKERFSAKCLPNSPCSLEIQATKLEDSAVYFCASRRGFNQPQHFGDGTRLSIL.